The 8 T cell receptor beta chains presented below share a single source sample, sequenced in a study of somatic mutations in cytotoxic T cells in rheumatoid arthritis (dated by TCRdb to 2017 to 2019). Library prep was done by the immunoSEQ multiplex PCR assay. The table comes from immuneACCESS by way of TCRdb, which keeps in-frame sequences with V and J called. Part of the clones is missing from these tables; in studies checked, under half for an unresolved V gene and the rest for unknown reasons. Recorded for this sample are fewer than 20,000 clones; approximately 80% of them occurred a single time. The top ten hold approximately 28% of the sample. The sample comprised CD8+ T cells sorted from blood. Source of these receptors: an adult with rheumatoid arthritis.

This chain joins TRBV19 and TRBJ2-3; a possible D gene is TRBD1 (5 bases). Trimming took 11 bases from V and 1 from J, leaving 16 bases between them. Germline V gene data show CDR1 as LNHDA and CDR2 as SQIVND (reference sequence). The CDR3 loop spans 14 amino acids. CDR3 DNA sequence: TGTGCCCCTACTGACAGTTTTTGCACAGATACGCAGTATTTT. As protein: CAPTDSFCTDTQYF.

CDR3: CASSLGGPQPQHF. The CDR3 bases are TGTGCCAGCAGTTTGGGGGGTCCTCAGCCCCAGCATTTT. The chain carries TRBV28 and TRBJ1-5; possible D gene TRBD1, 5 bases. The germline gives CDR1 MDHEN, CDR2 SYDVKM. V was cut by 3 bases and J by 6 bases, with 9 bases left in between. The CDR3 has 13 amino acids.

This clone showed up just a few times. The gene calls are TRBV19 and TRBJ1-1; D unclear. Germline V gene sequence: CDR1 LNHDA, CDR2 SQIVND (reference sequence). V gave up 3 bases and J gave up 5 bases, with 16 bases separating them. This CDR3 region has 15 residues. DNA for the CDR3: TGTGCCAGTAGTATGGGGAGATCAAAGAGGACTGAAGCTTTCTTT. Its translation: CASSMGRSKRTEAFF.

The V and J genes are TRBV15 and TRBJ2-1, with unresolved D. The V end was cut by 1 base, the J end by 12 bases, with 7 bases between. Germline V gene data show CDR1 as LNHNV and CDR2 as YYDKDF (reference sequence). The CDR3 extends over 11 amino acids. CDR3 protein: CATSRGTWQFF. The CDR3 DNA reads TGTGCCACCAGCAGAGGGACCTGGCAGTTCTTC.

The chain combines TRBV6-4 with TRBJ2-3; 9 bases map to TRBD1. V shed 9 bases and J 4 bases; nucleotides not matched to a gene: 8. CDR1 MRHNA and CDR2 SNTAGT come from the germline V gene. The CDR3 is 14 residues long. For the CDR3, the DNA is TGTGCCAGAGCCGGGACAGGGTTCGCAGATACGCAGTATTTT. It codes for CARAGTGFADTQYF.

The V call is TRBV20-1, the J call TRBJ2-7; TRBD1 or TRBD2 may be the D gene (5 bases each). CDR1 is DFQATT and CDR2 is SNEGSKA in the germline V gene (reference sequence). There are 9 residues in the CDR3. Trimming stripped 7 bases from V and 5 bases from J, with 6 bases between. CDR3 in DNA: TGCAGTGTGGGGGACGAGCAGTACTTC. It yields the protein CSVGDEQYF.

This clone was seen only once. The V gene is TRBV27, the J gene TRBJ2-5; 9 positions agree with TRBD2. The CDR3 consists of 16 residues. Germline CDR1 MNHEY, CDR2 SMNVEV (reference sequence). The V gene end was trimmed by 4 bases and the J gene end by 5 bases; junction bases not matched to a gene: 11. The CDR3 sequence is CASSSSYWRGGETQYF. For the CDR3, the DNA is TGTGCCAGCAGTTCCTCTTATTGGCGGGGGGGGGAGACCCAGTACTTC.

V gene TRBV13 combines with J gene TRBJ2-7, with 7 bases fitting TRBD2. Germline V CDR1 and CDR2: PRHDT, FYEKMQ (reference sequence). CDR3 length equals 14 residues. The V segment lost 5 bases and the J segment 2 bases; nucleotides outside the gene matches: 6. CDR3 sequence: CASSAVGGAYEQYF. The CDR3 coding sequence is TGTGCCAGCAGCGCCGTGGGAGGGGCCTACGAGCAGTACTTC. The whole variable domain, remainder taken from reference TRBV13 and TRBJ2-7, is AAGVIQSPRHLIKEKRETATLKCYPIPRHDTVYWYQQGPGQDPQFLISFYEKMQSDKGSIPDRFSAQQFSDYHSELNMSSLELGDSALYFCASSAVGGAYEQYFGPGTRLTVT.